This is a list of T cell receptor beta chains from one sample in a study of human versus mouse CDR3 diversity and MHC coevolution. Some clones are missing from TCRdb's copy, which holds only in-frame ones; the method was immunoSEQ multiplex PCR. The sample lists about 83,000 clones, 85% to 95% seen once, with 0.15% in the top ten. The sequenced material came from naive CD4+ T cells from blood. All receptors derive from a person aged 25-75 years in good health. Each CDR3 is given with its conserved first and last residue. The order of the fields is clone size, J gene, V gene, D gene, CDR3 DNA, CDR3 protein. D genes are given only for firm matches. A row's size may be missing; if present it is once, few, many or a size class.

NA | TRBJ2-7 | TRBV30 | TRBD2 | TGTGCCTGGAGTACGGGGGCCGGATCTAGCGGGAGGAGGGGGACTACCGCCTACGAGCAGTACTTC | CAWSTGAGSSGRRGTTAYEQYF
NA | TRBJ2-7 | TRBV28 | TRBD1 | TGTGCCAGCAGTACTCCGACAGGGCACAGGGACGAGCAGTACTTC | CASSTPTGHRDEQYF
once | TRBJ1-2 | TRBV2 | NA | TGTGCCAGCAGTGTGGAGGGGAATGGCTACACCTTC | CASSVEGNGYTF
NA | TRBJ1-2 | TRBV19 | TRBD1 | TGTGCCAGTAGCCTAAGACAGGGAAGAGACTATGGCTACACCTTC | CASSLRQGRDYGYTF
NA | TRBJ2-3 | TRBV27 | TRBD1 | TGTGCCAGCAGTTCCATGACAGGGTTGGCAGATACGCAGTATTTT | CASSSMTGLADTQYF
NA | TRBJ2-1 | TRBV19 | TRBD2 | TGTGCCAGTAGCCCGATTAGCGGGAGGACAAATGAGCAGTTCTTC | CASSPISGRTNEQFF
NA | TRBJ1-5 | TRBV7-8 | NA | TGTGCCAGCAGCTTAGAAAGTCGGACAGTGGGCAATCAGCCCCAGCATTTT | CASSLESRTVGNQPQHF
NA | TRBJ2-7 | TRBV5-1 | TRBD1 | TGCGCCAGCAGCTTGCAGACAGGGGGGGACTACGAGCAGTACTTC | CASSLQTGGDYEQYF
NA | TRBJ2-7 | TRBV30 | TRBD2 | TGTGCCTGGAGTGTAGGGGTGGCTAGCGGGTCCTCCTACGAGCAGTACTTC | CAWSVGVASGSSYEQYF
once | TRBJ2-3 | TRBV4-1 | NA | TGCGCCAGCAGCCAAGTTACTCGAGTCGGAGATACGCAGTATTTT | CASSQVTRVGDTQYF
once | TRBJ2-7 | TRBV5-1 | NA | TGCGCCAGCAGCTTGGCAGGCGGGGCTAACTCCTACGAGCAGTACTTC | CASSLAGGANSYEQYF
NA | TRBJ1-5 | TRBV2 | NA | TGTGCCAGCAGACGATCCTGGGGCCATCAGCCCCAGCATTTT | CASRRSWGHQPQHF
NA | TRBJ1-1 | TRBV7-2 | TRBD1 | TGTGCCAGCAGCCGACAGGGGGTCGGCACTGAAGCTTTCTTT | CASSRQGVGTEAFF
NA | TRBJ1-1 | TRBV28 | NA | TGTGCCAGCAGTTTATTTGGGACTCGGAACACTGAAGCTTTCTTT | CASSLFGTRNTEAFF
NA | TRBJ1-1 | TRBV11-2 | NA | TGTGCCAGCAGCTTAGGCGGACTGACGAACACTGAAGCTTTCTTT | CASSLGGLTNTEAFF
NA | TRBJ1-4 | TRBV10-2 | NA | TGCGCCAGCAGTCCCGGGACTTTCGTTGCAACTAATGAAAAACTGTTTTTT | CASSPGTFVATNEKLFF
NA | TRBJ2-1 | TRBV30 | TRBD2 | TGTGCCTGGAGGGAGACTAGCGGGTTATACAATGAGCAGTTCTTC | CAWRETSGLYNEQFF
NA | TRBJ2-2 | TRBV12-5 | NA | TGTGCTAGTGGTTTGGGGACTTCCCCTACCGGGGAGCTGTTTTTT | CASGLGTSPTGELFF
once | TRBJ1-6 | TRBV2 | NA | TGTGCCAGCAATAGAAAAGCTAGGGAGCCGTATAATTCACCCCTCCACTTT | CASNRKAREPYNSPLHF
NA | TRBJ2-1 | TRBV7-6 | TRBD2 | TGTGCCAGCAGCTTAGCGGGGGGGAACTACAATGAGCAGTTCTTC | CASSLAGGNYNEQFF
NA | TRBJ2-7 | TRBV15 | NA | TGTGCCACCAGCAGAGGAGACACGACATACGAGCAGTACTTC | CATSRGDTTYEQYF
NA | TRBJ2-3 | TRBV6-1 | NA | TGTGCCAGCAGCGGAGCCGGGACGCAGTATTTT | CASSGAGTQYF
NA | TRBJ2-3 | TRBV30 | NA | TGTGCCTCGACGGGTAAGCGGGGCACAGATACGCAGTATTTT | CASTGKRGTDTQYF
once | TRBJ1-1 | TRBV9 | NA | TGTGCCAGCAGCGTCGGAGGGCGTGAAACTGAAGCTTTCTTT | CASSVGGRETEAFF
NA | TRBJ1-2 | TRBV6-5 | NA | TGTGCCAGCAGACAATCGACAGATGCGTATGGCTACACCTTC | CASRQSTDAYGYTF
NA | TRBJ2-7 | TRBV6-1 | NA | TGTGCCAGCAGCCAGCCCCAGGGTAGCTCCTACGAGCAGTACTTC | CASSQPQGSSYEQYF
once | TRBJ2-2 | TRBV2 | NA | TGTGCCAGCAGTGCCCTCTACGAATCGAACACCGGGGAGCTGTTTTTT | CASSALYESNTGELFF
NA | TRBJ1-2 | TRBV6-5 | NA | TGTGCCAGCAGTGGGAGTTTGGGTGGCTACACCTTC | CASSGSLGGYTF
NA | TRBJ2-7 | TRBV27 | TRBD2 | TGTGCCAGCAGTCCTATAGGTCCTAGCGGGGGGGCCTACGAGCAGTACTTC | CASSPIGPSGGAYEQYF
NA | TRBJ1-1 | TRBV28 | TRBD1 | TGTGCCAGCAGGACCCCCCCTGGACAGGGTGGGACGGGCGCTTTCTTT | CASRTPPGQGGTGAFF
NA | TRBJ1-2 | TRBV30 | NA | TGTGCCTGGAGTCAGGTTTCTCCTAACTATGGCTACACCTTC | CAWSQVSPNYGYTF
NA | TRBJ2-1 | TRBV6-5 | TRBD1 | TGTGCCAGCAGTTGGGGACAGTTGATTAATGAGCAGTTCTTC | CASSWGQLINEQFF
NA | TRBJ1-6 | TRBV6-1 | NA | TGTGCCAGCAGTTATTGGCAGGGGAGTTCACCCCTCCACTTT | CASSYWQGSSPLHF
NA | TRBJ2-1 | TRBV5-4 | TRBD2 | TGTGCCAGCACCTGGGCCCTAGCGGGAGCTCGAGAGCAGTTCTTC | CASTWALAGAREQFF
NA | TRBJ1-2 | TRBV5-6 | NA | TGTGCCAGCAGCTTGGGGCCTTATGGCTACACCTTC | CASSLGPYGYTF
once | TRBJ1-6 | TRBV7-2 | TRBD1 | TGTGCCAGCGGGGACAGGGGGCGTGGGGCGCATTCACCCCTCCACTTT | CASGDRGRGAHSPLHF
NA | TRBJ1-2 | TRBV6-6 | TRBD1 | TGTGCCAGCACCTACTACTCCGGGACAGGGAGTCGCTACACCTTC | CASTYYSGTGSRYTF
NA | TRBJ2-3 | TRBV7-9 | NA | TGTGCCAGCAGCCGTTCCACAGATACGCAGTATTTT | CASSRSTDTQYF
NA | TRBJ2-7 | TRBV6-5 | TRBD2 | TGTGCCAGCAAGGAGCGGGACCCTTCCTACGAGCAGTACTTC | CASKERDPSYEQYF
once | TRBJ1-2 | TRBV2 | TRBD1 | TGTGCCAGCTGCCGACAGGGGGCGGGCTATGGCTACACCTTC | CASCRQGAGYGYTF
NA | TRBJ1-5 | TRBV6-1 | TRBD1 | TGTGCCAGTCGAGGACAGGGGACGAAACCCCAGCATTTT | CASRGQGTKPQHF
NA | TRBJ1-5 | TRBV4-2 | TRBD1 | TGTGCCAGCAGCCACGCCGGGACAGGGGATAATCAGCCCCAGCATTTT | CASSHAGTGDNQPQHF
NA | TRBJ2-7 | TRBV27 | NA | TGTGCCAGCAGTTTGGCAGGGCCCTCCTACGAGCAGTACTTC | CASSLAGPSYEQYF
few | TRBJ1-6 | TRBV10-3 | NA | TGTGCCATCAGTGGACAGCTTGGGGATTCACCCCTCCACTTT | CAISGQLGDSPLHF
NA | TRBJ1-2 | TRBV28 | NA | TGTGCCAGCAGTTTCCAAGGGGGAAGCTATGGCTACACCTTC | CASSFQGGSYGYTF
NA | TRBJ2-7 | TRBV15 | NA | TGTGCCACCAGCAGAGATCTAGGCTACGAGCAGTACTTC | CATSRDLGYEQYF
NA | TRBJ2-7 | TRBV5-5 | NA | TGTGCCAGCAGCTCAGGGTCGCCGGACGAGCAGTACTTC | CASSSGSPDEQYF
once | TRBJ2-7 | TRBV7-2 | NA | TGTGCCAGCAGCCCACAACCGTACGAGCAGTACTTC | CASSPQPYEQYF
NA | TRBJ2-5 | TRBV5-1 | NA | TGCGCCAGCAGCGGGGCCCAAGAGACCCAGTACTTC | CASSGAQETQYF
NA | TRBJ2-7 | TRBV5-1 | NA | TGCGCCAGCAGCTCTGACAGGTTCGCCTACGAGCAGTACTTC | CASSSDRFAYEQYF
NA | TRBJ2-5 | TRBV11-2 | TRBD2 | TGTGCCAGCAGCTTAGGGGAGGGAACCCAGTACTTC | CASSLGEGTQYF
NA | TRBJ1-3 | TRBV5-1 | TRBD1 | TGCGCCAGCAGGAAGGGACAGGGAATATACTCTGGAAACACCATATATTTT | CASRKGQGIYSGNTIYF
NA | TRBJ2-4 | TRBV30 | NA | TGTGCCTGGAGTGGGACAGCACACCTAGCCAAAAACATTCAGTACTTC | CAWSGTAHLAKNIQYF
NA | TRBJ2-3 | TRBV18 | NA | TGTGCCAGCTCACCACCGGGCGGGGGCGCAGATACGCAGTATTTT | CASSPPGGGADTQYF
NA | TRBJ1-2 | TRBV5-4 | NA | TGTGCCAGCAGCTCACAGGGATACTATGGCTACACCTTC | CASSSQGYYGYTF
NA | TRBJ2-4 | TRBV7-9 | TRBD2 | TGTGCCAGCAGCTTAGAGGGAGGGAACATTCAGTACTTC | CASSLEGGNIQYF
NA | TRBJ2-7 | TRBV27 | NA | TGTGCCAGCAGTTCAAGACAGGTTCGGACCTACGAGCAGTACTTC | CASSSRQVRTYEQYF
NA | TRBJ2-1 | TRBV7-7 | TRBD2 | TGTGCCAGCAGCAAAGAGGGAGGGAATGGGCAGTTCTTC | CASSKEGGNGQFF
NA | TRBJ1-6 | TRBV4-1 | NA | TGCGCCAGCAGCCAGCCCAGGCAAGGGGTAGGTTCACCCCTCCACTTT | CASSQPRQGVGSPLHF
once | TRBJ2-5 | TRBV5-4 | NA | TGTGCCAGCAGCTTGTATGCGGGGTCTGAGACCCAGTACTTC | CASSLYAGSETQYF